Listed below are T cell receptor beta chains from one sample, sequenced in a study of shared clonotypes between healthy human individuals. Data came from immunoSEQ multiplex PCR; TCRdb stores just in-frame clones and leaves some out. The table records some 1,600,000 clones, under 99% of them present only once. Input material: naive CD4+ T cells sorted from blood. Receptor source: a man in his thirties or forties in good health. Both conserved end residues are part of each CDR3. D genes are given only for firm matches. Clone size, where shown, is once, few, many, or a class for clones that have expanded.

CASSLGPNYEQYF TGTGCCAGCAGCTTAGGCCCTAACTACGAGCAGTACTTC - TRBV7-3 - TRBJ2-7 13
CASSIASSENEQFF TGTGCCAGTAGTATCGCCTCGTCCGAAAATGAGCAGTTCTTC - TRBV19 - TRBJ2-1 14
CASSLAGAVYEQYF TGTGCCAGCAGTCTAGCGGGAGCCGTCTACGAGCAGTACTTC TRBD2 TRBV6-5 - TRBJ2-7 14
CASTRDRSYEQYF TGTGCCAGCACCCGGGACAGGTCCTACGAGCAGTACTTC TRBD1 TRBV2 - TRBJ2-7 13
CASSSTQGASTDTQYF TGTGCCAGCAGTTCAACACAGGGGGCAAGCACAGATACGCAGTATTTT TRBD1 TRBV6-6 - TRBJ2-3 16
CASSVEGRGFQYKQFF TGTGCCAGCAGCGTAGAGGGCAGGGGTTTCCAATATAAGCAGTTCTTC - TRBV9 - TRBJ2-1 16
CASSQVQGHEQYF TGCGCCAGCAGCCAAGTACAAGGGCACGAGCAGTACTTC - TRBV4-3 - TRBJ2-7 13
CAWTEGGMNTEAFF TGTGCCTGGACGGAAGGGGGCATGAACACTGAAGCTTTCTTT TRBD1 TRBV30 once TRBJ1-1 14
CASSPGQVGTGELFF TGTGCCAGCAGCCCCGGACAGGTGGGCACCGGGGAGCTGTTTTTT TRBD1 TRBV5-4 - TRBJ2-2 15
CASSYMGQGGTEAFF TGTGCCAGCAGTTACATGGGACAGGGGGGCACTGAAGCTTTCTTT TRBD1 TRBV6-5 - TRBJ1-1 15
CASSPRDVQETQYF TGTGCCAGCAGCCCCAGGGATGTACAAGAGACCCAGTACTTC - TRBV2 - TRBJ2-5 14
CASSLAPELYGYTF TGCGCCAGCAGCTTGGCCCCAGAGCTCTATGGCTACACCTTC - TRBV5-1 few TRBJ1-2 14
CASSSSGTGGPQYF TGCGCCAGCAGCTCTTCCGGGACAGGGGGCCCTCAGTACTTC TRBD1 TRBV5-1 - TRBJ2-7 14
CASSPVINEKLFF TGTGCCAGCAGCCCCGTGATTAATGAAAAACTGTTTTTT - TRBV5-5 - TRBJ1-4 13
CASSQTGQETQYF TGTGCCAGCAGCCAGACAGGACAAGAGACCCAGTACTTC - TRBV5-8 - TRBJ2-5 13
CASSPPTTLRGTDTQYF TGTGCCAGCTCACCACCAACTACTTTGAGGGGCACAGATACGCAGTATTTT - TRBV18 - TRBJ2-3 17
CASSLAGAIPNYGYTF TGTGCCAGCAGCTTAGCGGGGGCCATTCCAAACTATGGCTACACCTTC - TRBV7-9 - TRBJ1-2 16
CASSTTATNTGELFF TGTGCCAGCAGTACGACGGCTACGAACACCGGGGAGCTGTTTTTT - TRBV6-1 - TRBJ2-2 15
CASCRVLDTEAFF TGTGCCTCCTGTCGGGTCTTGGACACTGAAGCTTTCTTT - TRBV10-3 - TRBJ1-1 13
CASSQFGGNTIYF TGTGCCAGCAGCCAATTTGGGGGAAACACCATATATTTT - TRBV14 - TRBJ1-3 13
CASSLDGRGPTGELFF TGTGCCAGCAGCTTAGACGGCCGAGGGCCAACCGGGGAGCTGTTTTTT - TRBV11-3 - TRBJ2-2 16
CSVVVGGTGELFF TGCAGCGTTGTAGTTGGGGGCACCGGGGAGCTGTTTTTT - TRBV29-1 - TRBJ2-2 13
CASSFIAGAYNEQFF TGCGCCAGCAGCTTTATAGCGGGAGCCTACAATGAGCAGTTCTTC TRBD2 TRBV5-1 - TRBJ2-1 15
CASSYWRGQQETQYF TGTGCCAGCAGTTACTGGAGGGGACAACAAGAGACCCAGTACTTC - TRBV6-5 - TRBJ2-5 15
CASSIPPTNTQYF TGTGCCAGTAGTATCCCCCCGACAAATACCCAGTACTTC - TRBV19 - TRBJ2-5 13
CASSHSRDQQETQYF TGCGCCAGCAGCCATTCCAGGGACCAACAAGAGACCCAGTACTTC - TRBV5-1 - TRBJ2-5 15
CSVGLAGGSRFSYEQYF TGCAGCGTCGGACTAGCGGGAGGGTCCCGGTTTTCCTACGAGCAGTACTTC TRBD2 TRBV29-1 - TRBJ2-7 17
CASTLASTDTQYF TGTGCCAGCACCCTAGCGTCCACAGATACGCAGTATTTT - TRBV28 - TRBJ2-3 13
CASSPTTVSYEQYF TGTGCCAGTAGTCCAACCACAGTATCCTACGAGCAGTACTTC - TRBV19 - TRBJ2-7 14
CASRTQGREKLFF TGTGCCAGCAGGACACAGGGGCGGGAAAAACTGTTTTTT TRBD1 TRBV28 once TRBJ1-4 13
CASSLQETQYF TGTGCCAGCAGCCTGCAAGAGACCCAGTACTTC - TRBV7-9 once TRBJ2-5 11
CSANEDSRGGYTF TGCAGCGCCAACGAGGACAGTAGAGGTGGCTACACCTTC - TRBV29-1 - TRBJ1-2 13
CATSRDHLFGYTF TGTGCCACCAGCAGAGATCACCTGTTTGGCTACACCTTC - TRBV15 - TRBJ1-2 13
CASSSSQLAHTQYF TGTGCCAGCAGCTCGTCCCAACTAGCGCATACGCAGTATTTT TRBD2 TRBV7-2 once TRBJ2-3 14
CAWSGSSYNEQFF TGTGCCTGGAGCGGAAGTTCCTACAATGAGCAGTTCTTC - TRBV30 - TRBJ2-1 13
CASSPSRENTEAFF TGTGCCAGCAGCCCGAGCAGGGAAAACACTGAAGCTTTCTTT - TRBV7-9 - TRBJ1-1 14
CASSPRAGAARTDTQYF TGTGCCAGCTCACCACGGGCAGGTGCTGCCCGCACAGATACGCAGTATTTT - TRBV18 - TRBJ2-3 17
CASLAGAGYEQYF TGCGCCAGCCTAGCAGGGGCGGGCTACGAGCAGTACTTC - TRBV10-2 - TRBJ2-7 13
CASSLAARGRIYSYEQYF TGTGCCAGCAGCTTGGCCGCAAGGGGGCGGATCTACTCCTACGAGCAGTACTTC TRBD1 TRBV5-4 - TRBJ2-7 18
CASSVGGGSSYEQYF TGTGCCAGCAGTGTAGGTGGCGGGAGCTCCTACGAGCAGTACTTC TRBD2 TRBV2 - TRBJ2-7 15
CASTTGGADTYEQYF TGTGCCAGCACCACAGGGGGGGCAGACACCTACGAGCAGTACTTC - TRBV9 - TRBJ2-7 15
CASRSQGDTQYF TGTGCCAGCAGATCACAGGGAGATACGCAGTATTTT - TRBV7-8 - TRBJ2-3 12
CASSPTGDTGELFF TGTGCCAGCAGCCCAACAGGGGACACCGGGGAGCTGTTTTTT TRBD1 TRBV7-3 - TRBJ2-2 14
CASSYRVSGANVLTF TGTGCCAGCAGTTACAGGGTTTCTGGGGCCAACGTCCTGACTTTC - TRBV6-5 - TRBJ2-6 15
CASSLGAYEQYF TGCGCCAGCAGCTTGGGTGCCTACGAGCAGTACTTC - TRBV5-1 - TRBJ2-7 12
CASSPRGPTENQPQHF TGTGCCAGCTCACCACGGGGACCGACAGAGAATCAGCCCCAGCATTTT - TRBV18 - TRBJ1-5 16
CASSLKLGSYNEQFF TGTGCCAGCAGTTTAAAACTAGGCTCCTACAATGAGCAGTTCTTC - TRBV11-3 once TRBJ2-1 15
CASRRTRYNEQFF TGTGCCAGCAGGAGGACTAGGTACAATGAGCAGTTCTTC TRBD2 TRBV27 - TRBJ2-1 13
CASSIGGGTDTQYF TGTGCCAGTAGTATTGGGGGGGGCACAGATACGCAGTATTTT TRBD2 TRBV19 - TRBJ2-3 14
CASRRQQGNTEAFF TGTGCCAGCAGACGACAACAGGGAAACACTGAAGCTTTCTTT - TRBV28 - TRBJ1-1 14